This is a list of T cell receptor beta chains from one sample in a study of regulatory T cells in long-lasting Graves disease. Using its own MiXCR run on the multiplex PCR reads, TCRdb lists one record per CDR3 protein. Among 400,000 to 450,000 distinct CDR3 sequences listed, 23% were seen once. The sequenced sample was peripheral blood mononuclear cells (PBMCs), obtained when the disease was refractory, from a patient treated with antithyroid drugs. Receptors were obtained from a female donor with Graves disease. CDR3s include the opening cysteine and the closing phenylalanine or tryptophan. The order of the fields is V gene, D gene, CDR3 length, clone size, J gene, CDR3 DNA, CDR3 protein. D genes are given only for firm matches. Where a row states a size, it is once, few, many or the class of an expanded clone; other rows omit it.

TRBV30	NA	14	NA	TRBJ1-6	TGTGCCTGGAGTGTACCTTCGGGGGTTAGGGCCCTCCACTTT	CAWSVPSGVRALHF
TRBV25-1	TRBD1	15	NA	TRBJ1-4	TGTGCCAGCAGTGAACACAGGGGGATCAATGAAAAACTGTTTTTT	CASSEHRGINEKLFF
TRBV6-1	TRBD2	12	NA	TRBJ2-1	TGTGCCAGCAGTGAGGGAGGGAGAGGCCCGTTCTTC	CASSEGGRGPFF
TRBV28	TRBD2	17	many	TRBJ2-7	TGTGCCAGCAGCAAACTAGCGGGAGTCGTATTTGGCTACGAGCAGTACTTC	CASSKLAGVVFGYEQYF
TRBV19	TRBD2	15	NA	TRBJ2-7	TGTGCCAGTAGACCTACTAGCGGGAGAGGGAGCGAGCAGTACTTC	CASRPTSGRGSEQYF
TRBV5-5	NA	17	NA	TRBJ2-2	TGTGCCAGCAGCTGGAGGGTAACGCAAACGAACACCGGGGAGCTGTTTTTT	CASSWRVTQTNTGELFF
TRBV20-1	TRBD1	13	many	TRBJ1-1	TGCAGCGGGGGACAGTACATGAACACTGAAGCTTTCTTT	CSGGQYMNTEAFF
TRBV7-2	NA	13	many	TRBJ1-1	TGTGCCAGCAGCACCACCTTTGACACTGAAGCTTTCTTT	CASSTTFDTEAFF
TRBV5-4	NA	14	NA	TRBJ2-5	TGTGCCAGCAGCCACCGGGACACCCAAGAGACCCAGTACTTC	CASSHRDTQETQYF
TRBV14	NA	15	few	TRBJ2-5	TGTGCCAGCAGCCAAGCCCGCGGGACGGATGAGACCCAGTACTTC	CASSQARGTDETQYF
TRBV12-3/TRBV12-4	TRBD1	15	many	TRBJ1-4	TGTGCCAGCAGTTGGCGACAGGGGAAGAATGAAAAACTGTTTTTT	CASSWRQGKNEKLFF
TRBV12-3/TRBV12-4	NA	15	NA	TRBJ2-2	TGTGCCAGCGGGCGATCCGGGACAAACACCGGGGAGCTGTTTTTT	CASGRSGTNTGELFF
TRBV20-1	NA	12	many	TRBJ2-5	TGCAGTGCCCCCCTTGGGGCGGAGACCCAGTACTTC	CSAPLGAETQYF
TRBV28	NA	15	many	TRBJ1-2	TGTGCCAGCAGTTTATCCTCCCGGTCCTCCTATGGCTACACCTTC	CASSLSSRSSYGYTF
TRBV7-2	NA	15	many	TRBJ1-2	TGTGCCAGCAGCTCCCTTGCCAGGGATGGCTATGGCTACACCTTC	CASSSLARDGYGYTF
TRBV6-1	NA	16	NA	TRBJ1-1	TGTGCCAGCAGCGCTCGGGACACCCAGGGCCTCACTGAAGCTTTCTTT	CASSARDTQGLTEAFF
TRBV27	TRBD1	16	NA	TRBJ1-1	TGTGCCAGCAGTTTACACCTAGGGGGCCGGAGCACTGAAGCTTTCTTT	CASSLHLGGRSTEAFF
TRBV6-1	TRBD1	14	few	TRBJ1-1	TGTGCCAGCAATGGACAGGGGGTCTCCACTGAAGCTTTCTTT	CASNGQGVSTEAFF
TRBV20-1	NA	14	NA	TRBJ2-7	TGCAGTGCCGAGGGGGGGAGAGGCTCCTACGAGCAGTACTTC	CSAEGGRGSYEQYF
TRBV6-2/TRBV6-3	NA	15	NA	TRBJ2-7	TGTGCCAGCAGTTCCCCGGGACTGCCCTCCTACGAGCAGTACTTC	CASSSPGLPSYEQYF
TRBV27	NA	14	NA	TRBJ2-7	TGTGCCAGCAAAACCCAGGGTCGTTCCTACGAGCAGTACTTC	CASKTQGRSYEQYF
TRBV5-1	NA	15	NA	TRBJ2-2	TGCGCCAGCAGCGTGGGACCGTCTAGGGAAGCGGAGCTGTTTTTT	CASSVGPSREAELFF
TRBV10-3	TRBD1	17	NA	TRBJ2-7	TGTGCCATCAGTGAGCCCGGACAGGGGGCGGGCTCCTACGAGCAGTACTTC	CAISEPGQGAGSYEQYF
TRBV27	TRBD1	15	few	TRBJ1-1	TGTGCCAGCAGTTTTTCCGGGACAGGGAACACTGAAGCTTTCTTT	CASSFSGTGNTEAFF
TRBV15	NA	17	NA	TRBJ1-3	TGTGCCACCAGCAGAGACCGTAGGGCCTTCTCTGGAAACACCATATATTTT	CATSRDRRAFSGNTIYF